This T cell receptor (beta chain) was sequenced for a study of cytotoxic CD8 clonotypes in ibrutinib-treated CLL (dated by TCRdb to the early 2020s). In terms of the full investigation: The cohort had ten to twelve relapsed/refractory and approximately 15 treatment-naive patients; roughly 18 were IGHV unmutated. Responses were partial in 24 patients and complete in 2; after median approximately 69 months follow-up, roughly 14 stayed in remission and some twelve progressed. The response samples were drawn at a median of approximately twelve months into treatment, with a range of roughly 6 to 40 months. On average, each sample had approximately 260,000 productive templates and 96,000 or so productive rearrangements. Longitudinal samples were available for about 30% of the 86 trial participants. Cryopreserved peripheral blood mononuclear cells were obtained prior to treatment, at the time of response, and at either disease progression or sustained remission. Every remission and progressive disease sample was obtained while ibrutinib was still being received by the patients. The research as a whole found: Public clonotypes were rare and either contracted or stayed stable during treatment, and the rise in clonality at ibrutinib response reflected the expansion of private clonotypes. At ibrutinib response clonality went up, during sustained remission it held steady, and at progression it dropped back toward baseline. Sampling times were not matched between patients in sustained remission and patients whose disease was progressing, and lymph node repertoires were not examined. At baseline, clonality was higher than in age-matched healthy donors and showed a strong correlation with circulating CD8+ T-cell counts.

The time point label, read with the paper, signifies: 12 to 13 months on ibrutinib. Approximately 2 micrograms of genomic DNA were extracted from cryopreserved PBMCs for TCR beta library preparation. Longitudinal blood samples from CLL patients receiving ibrutinib monotherapy were subjected to high-throughput TCR beta sequencing. The patients were enrolled in a single-center, open-label phase 2 trial of ibrutinib monotherapy. As to this clone: This clone's antigen is unknown. The record has no base qualities; no much larger clone is one base away.

Each clonotype received, on average, around 9.6x coverage in deep resolution sequencing performed on a MiSeq, where the target depth lay between 1 in 1 million and 1 in 200,000 T cells. The immunoSEQ hsTCRB Kit was used to generate the TCR beta libraries. As for the original processing: The data were analyzed with ImmunoSEQ Analyzer and ImmunoSEQ Data Assistant, and V, D and J gene assignments followed IMGT definitions. Clonality, with values ranging from 0 to 1, was calculated as one minus the normalized Shannon entropy of productive rearrangement frequencies. Only overrepresented clonotypes making up at least 0.05% of the repertoire of each patient were included in the public clonotype analysis. About a dozen age-matched healthy donor repertoires from immuneACCESS served as clonality controls. This is the immuneACCESS table as TCRdb keeps it, with only in-frame sequences that have V and J called. A part of the clones is gone; compared with another copy, unresolved V genes explain less than half, and the rest is unexplained. The V and J calls and clone size come from that table; D and trimming were worked out from the DNA. The sample table records fewer than 75,000 clones; about three quarters of these occur just once. The ten most abundant clones make up 35% to 55% of the sample.

The starting material was PBMCs, obtained after 12 months of ibrutinib treatment. The source is a human donor with chronic lymphocytic leukemia.

The DNA reads as follows: TGTGCCAGCAGTTCTTTGGACGGGATTGACGAGCAGTACTTC. This codes for CASSSLDGIDEQYF. This receptor chain uses TRBV6-1 and TRBJ2-7, and perhaps TRBD2 as D gene, on 5 matching bases. V sheds 5 bases and J sheds 5 bases, leaving 16 bases between their ends. CDR1 and CDR2, per the germline V gene, are MNHNS and SASEGT. From the cysteine through the phenylalanine, the CDR3 covers 14 amino acids. The sequence is cut down to CDR3 DNA, 42 bases in frame from base 1.